The rows below give T cell receptor beta chains drawn from one sample of a study of control samples from healthy donors and cancer patients. Only in-frame clones appear in the TCRdb table, and some are missing; sequencing was by immunoSEQ multiplex PCR. Among about 83,000 clones listed, roughly 91% were seen once. The source material was blood. The receptors were sampled from a man aged 45-65 years in good health. The CDR3 runs from the conserved cysteine through the conserved F or W. The D gene is left open where the match is weak. Clone size is given for some rows only: seen once, a few or many times, or a class if the clone is expanded.

cdr3_aa cdr3_nt j_call d_call clone_size v_call cdr3_length
CASSVAGIATDTQYF TGTGCCAGCAGCGTAGCAGGTATAGCAACAGATACGCAGTATTTT TRBJ2-3 - - TRBV9 15
CASSQDPYNNQPQHF TGCGCCAGCAGCCAAGATCCCTATAATAATCAGCCCCAGCATTTT TRBJ1-5 - once TRBV4-1 15
CASRPGLAGLDTQYF TGTGCCAGCAGGCCGGGACTAGCGGGGTTGGATACGCAGTATTTT TRBJ2-3 TRBD2 - TRBV11-2 15
CASSGLWQGENTIYF TGTGCCAGTAGTGGGCTATGGCAGGGAGAAAACACCATATATTTT TRBJ1-3 - - TRBV19 15
CASSATVAGNTIYF TGTGCCAGCAGTGCCACAGTTGCTGGAAACACCATATATTTT TRBJ1-3 - once TRBV2 14
CASRAPQGYSNQPQHF TGTGCCAGCAGGGCCCCCCAGGGCTATAGCAATCAGCCCCAGCATTTT TRBJ1-5 - - TRBV2 16
CASQGWMNTEAFF TGTGCCAGCCAGGGGTGGATGAACACTGAAGCTTTCTTT TRBJ1-1 - - TRBV19 13
CASSETVHSGNTIYF TGTGCCAGCAGTGAGACCGTCCACTCTGGAAACACCATATATTTT TRBJ1-3 - - TRBV25-1 15
CASSFRGPRAEQYF TGTGCCAGCAGTTTCCGGGGTCCTCGGGCCGAGCAGTACTTC TRBJ2-7 - few TRBV27 14
CASSLGGGTLWYF TGTGCCAGCAGCTTAGGAGGGGGAACCTTATGGTACTTC TRBJ2-7 - few TRBV11-2 13
CASSLVRGTDTQYF TGTGCCAGCAGCTTGGTCCGGGGGACAGATACGCAGTATTTT TRBJ2-3 - - TRBV5-6 14
CASSLGAGEAKNIQYF TGTGCCAGCAGCTTAGGGGCAGGGGAGGCCAAAAACATTCAGTACTTC TRBJ2-4 - few TRBV7-9 16
CASSLVRALAFF TGTGCCAGCAGTTTAGTCAGGGCGCTGGCTTTCTTT TRBJ1-1 - - TRBV12-3/TRBV12-4 12
CASSSVVGNTEAFF TGTGCCAGCAGTTCGGTGGTGGGGAACACTGAAGCTTTCTTT TRBJ1-1 - - TRBV27 14